Each of the 21 T cell receptor beta chains below was sequenced from the same sample in a study of a mutant IDH1 vaccine in newly diagnosed glioma. These receptors have no known antigen. Here immunoSEQ multiplex PCR was the method, and the copy in TCRdb shows in-frame clones only, minus some. The table shows tens of thousands of clones, with approximately 78% occurring only once. The sample's time point: week 5, during vaccination. A 20-mer mutant IDH1 peptide at 300 ug was injected subcutaneously with topical imiquimod. Here the sequenced sample was PBMCs, taken from a glioma patient whose treatment included an IDH1 peptide vaccine. These receptor sequences come from a man aged 35 to 55 with glioma.

This clone was observed a single time. J is TRBJ2-2 and V is TRBV10-3; TRBD2 matches 10 bases. V shed 6 bases, J shed 0 bases, and the junction held 4 bases outside the gene matches. CDR1 ENHRY and CDR2 SYGVKD come from the germline V gene. CDR3 length equals 16 residues. The CDR3 is CAIRAGLAANTGELFF. In DNA, the CDR3 is TGTGCCATCAGGGCCGGACTAGCGGCGAACACCGGGGAGCTGTTTTTT.

The chain employs TRBV7-8 and TRBJ2-6; 10 nucleotides line up with TRBD1. After removal of 1 base from V and 1 base from J, the junction contained 4 bases not matched to a gene. Germline V lookup: CDR1 SGHVS, CDR2 FQNEAQ. The CDR3 spans 18 residues. The CDR3 DNA sequence: TGTGCCAGCAGCTTAGGGACAGGGGGGTTATCTGGGGCCAACGTCCTGACTTTC. This translates into CASSLGTGGLSGANVLTF.

In its sample, this clone was seen a few times. The chain combines TRBV5-1 with TRBJ2-7; TRBD1 is a possible D gene (6 bases). With 4 bases removed from V and 4 bases from J, the gap between germline ends came to 9 bases. The CDR3 runs 12 residues. Germline CDR1 and CDR2: SGHRS and YFSETQ. CDR3 residues: CASSPTGYEQYF. The CDR3 DNA follows: TGCGCCAGCAGCCCCACAGGGTACGAGCAGTACTTC.

The chain links TRBV14 to TRBJ2-7, with TRBD1 identical over 10 bases. The CDR3 extends over 15 amino acids. The trim removed 2 bases at V and 3 bases at J, leaving 4 bases unmatched. Germline V gene data show CDR1 as SGHDN and CDR2 as FVKESK. CDR3 DNA sequence: TGTGCCAGCAGCCAATGGACAGGGGGGATCTACGAGCAGTACTTC. This codes for CASSQWTGGIYEQYF.

The sample holds a few counts of this clone. The genes are TRBV9 and TRBJ2-7, with TRBD1 as a possible D gene (6 bases). The germline gives CDR1 SGDLS, CDR2 YYNGEE. The CDR3 spans 13 residues. Trimming removed 2 bases at V and 9 bases at J, with 15 bases between. The CDR3 DNA is TGTGCCAGCAGCGTGGGGGACATAACCTTGCAGTACTTC. This codes for CASSVGDITLQYF. Filled out from reference TRBV9 and TRBJ2-7, the complete variable domain reads DSGVTQTPKHLITATGQRVTLRCSPRSGDLSVYWYQQSLDQGLQFLIQYYNGEERAKGNILERFSAQQFPDLHSELNLSSLELGDSALYFCASSVGDITLQYFGPGTRLTVT.

V usage is TRBV19 and J usage is TRBJ2-7, with TRBD1 matching 8 bases. V lost 5 bases to trimming and J lost 3 bases; unmatched junction nucleotides: 18. Per germline, CDR1 LNHDA and CDR2 SQIVND (reference sequence). This CDR3 has 18 residues. The CDR3 region is CASSPSTLWRTGNYEQYF. The CDR3 DNA is TGTGCCAGTAGTCCGTCGACCCTTTGGAGGACAGGGAACTACGAGCAGTACTTC. Supplemented by reference TRBV19 and TRBJ2-7, the full variable domain reads DGGITQSPKYLFRKEGQNVTLSCEQNLNHDAMYWYRQDPGQGLRLIYYSQIVNDFQKGDIAEGYSVSREKKESFPLTVTSAQKNPTAFYLCASSPSTLWRTGNYEQYFGPGTRLTVT.

The chain links TRBV15 to TRBJ1-5; TRBD1 might be the D (5 bases). This CDR3 is 15 amino acids long. Per the germline V gene, CDR1 is LNHNV and CDR2 is YYDKDF (reference sequence). The V end lost 3 bases, the J end lost 1 base, and 10 bases lay between the germline ends. The CDR3 is CATSSARVSNQPQHF. CDR3 DNA: TGTGCCACCAGCAGTGCCAGGGTAAGCAATCAGCCCCAGCATTTT.

This clone was detected only a few times. This same CDR3 is encoded by further DNA sequences in the sample. CDR3 bases: TGCGCCAGCAGCTTGGCTTACGAGCAGTACTTC. This sequence encodes CASSLAYEQYF. The V call is TRBV5-1, the J call TRBJ2-7; D remains unclear. The V gene's germline CDR1 is SGHRS and CDR2 YFSETQ. V was shortened by 0 bases and J by 4 bases, with 2 bases between the two germline ends. The CDR3 spans 11 residues.

V usage is TRBV9 and J usage is TRBJ1-2; D ambiguous. V was clipped by 0 bases and J by 2 bases, with 5 bases between them. CDR1 is SGDLS and CDR2 is YYNGEE in the germline V gene. This CDR3 region has 13 residues. The CDR3 sequence: CASSVVGNYGYTF. The CDR3, as DNA: TGTGCCAGCAGCGTAGTTGGAAACTATGGCTACACCTTC.

The chain couples TRBV7-2 to TRBJ1-2; 8 positions agree with TRBD1. In germline, CDR1 is SGHTA, CDR2 FQGNSA. V shed 3 bases, J shed 6 bases, and the junction held 9 bases outside the gene matches. This CDR3 region has 15 residues. Written as DNA, the CDR3 is TGTGCCAGCAGCTTCTACCTTACAGGGGGGGATGGCTACACCTTC. Protein: CASSFYLTGGDGYTF.

This chain connects TRBV4-2 to TRBJ2-2, with TRBD2 identical over 9 bases. Germline V CDR1 and CDR2: LGHNA, YNFKEQ. This CDR3 is built from 16 residues. V lost 1 base, J lost 4 bases, and 4 bases stayed unmatched. The DNA for the CDR3 is TGTGCCAGCAGCCAAGTAGCGACTAGCGGCACCGGGGAGCTGTTTTTT. Residues: CASSQVATSGTGELFF.

The chain is built from TRBV2 and TRBJ2-3; 9 positions match TRBD2. CDR1 is SNHLY, CDR2 FYNNEI, per germline. CDR3 length: 14 residues. Trimming took 7 bases from V and 7 from J; bases not matched to a gene: 9. CDR3 residues: CASKTAGGSYTQYF. DNA for the CDR3: TGTGCCAGCAAGACAGCGGGGGGTTCGTATACGCAGTATTTT.

In this sample, this clone turned up a few times. This chain connects TRBV19 to TRBJ1-5, with TRBD1 matching 8 bases. Germline V gene sequence: CDR1 LNHDA, CDR2 SQIVND (reference sequence). With 3 bases clipped from V and 0 bases from J, the junction kept 7 bases outside the gene matches. The CDR3 is 17 amino acids. CDR3 coding DNA: TGTGCCAGTAGTATGAGGACAGGGTTAAATAGCAATCAGCCCCAGCATTTT. It is translated as CASSMRTGLNSNQPQHF. Combining the CDR3 with reference TRBV19 and TRBJ1-5 gives the whole variable domain DGGITQSPKYLFRKEGQNVTLSCEQNLNHDAMYWYRQDPGQGLRLIYYSQIVNDFQKGDIAEGYSVSREKKESFPLTVTSAQKNPTAFYLCASSMRTGLNSNQPQHFGDGTRLSIL.

This chain connects TRBV6-4 to TRBJ2-5; TRBD1 matches at 9 bases. Germline CDR1 reads MRHNA; CDR2 reads SNTAGT. This CDR3 has 13 amino acids. The trim removed 6 bases at V and 4 bases at J, leaving 3 bases unmatched. This CDR3 is CASSADRGETQYF. The CDR3 coding sequence is TGTGCCAGCAGCGCGGACAGGGGAGAGACCCAGTACTTC.

The sample holds one count of this clone. This rearrangement joins TRBV5-1 to TRBJ1-2, with a tentative D call TRBD1 (5 bases). The germline V and J ends were trimmed by 5 bases and 0 bases, with 14 bases remaining between them. Germline values: CDR1 SGHRS, CDR2 YFSETQ. The CDR3 covers 15 residues. The CDR3 here is CASRPSWGPNYGYTF. CDR3 DNA: TGCGCCAGCAGACCCTCATGGGGACCTAACTATGGCTACACCTTC.

The chain carries TRBV7-2 and TRBJ2-2, with a possible D match to TRBD1 (5 bases). V lost 2 bases and J lost 5, with 12 bases in between. Germline V gives CDR1 SGHTA, CDR2 FQGNSA. CDR3 length: 15 residues. CDR3 sequence (DNA): TGTGCCAGCAGCTTATGGCAGGGTCAGACCGGGGAGCTGTTTTTT. It encodes CASSLWQGQTGELFF.

The genes are TRBV15 and TRBJ1-2, with D perhaps TRBD1 (6 bases). The CDR3 length is 14 residues. Germline V gene lookup returns CDR1 LNHNV and CDR2 YYDKDF (reference sequence). V was pared by 2 bases and J by 4 bases, with 11 bases between. CDR3 nucleotides: TGTGCCACCAGCAGACTTGACAGGAGCTATGGCTACACCTTC. It translates to CATSRLDRSYGYTF.

The chain has TRBV5-4 and TRBJ2-5, with no clear D. The V and J ends lost 3 bases and 3 bases respectively, with 9 bases between them. The germline V gene encodes CDR1 SGHNT and CDR2 YYREEE (reference sequence). This CDR3 has 13 amino acids. Written as DNA, the CDR3 is TGTGCCAGCAGCTCCCGAACCGAAGAGACCCAGTACTTC. Encoded protein: CASSSRTEETQYF.

There are a few counts of this clone. This chain links TRBV11-2 with TRBJ2-1, with D uncertain. The germline V gene has CDR1 SGHAT and CDR2 FQNNGV. The CDR3 spans 13 residues. V was shortened by 5 bases and J by 2 bases, with 7 bases between the two germline ends. CDR3 in amino acids: CASSPTAYNEQFF. The CDR3 DNA sequence: TGTGCCAGCAGCCCAACAGCCTACAATGAGCAGTTCTTC.

A single count supports this clone. This chain connects TRBV19 to TRBJ2-5, with TRBD2 matching over 9 bases. Germline V gene sequence: CDR1 LNHDA, CDR2 SQIVND (reference sequence). V lost 3 bases, J lost 7 bases, and 15 bases stayed unmatched. This CDR3 region has 17 residues. CDR3 nucleotides: TGTGCCAGTAGTATGTCCGGGGGAGCGGGGGGCCCGGGGACCCAGTACTTC. It encodes CASSMSGGAGGPGTQYF.

This sequence joins TRBV2 and TRBJ1-1; D not resolved. The CDR3 is made up of 14 amino acids. Germline loops: CDR1 SNHLY, CDR2 FYNNEI. Trimming shortened V by 2 bases and J by 6 bases, and 13 bases separated the two germline ends. In nucleotides, the CDR3 is TGTGCCAGCAGTGAATCCCCGAAGAGGGCTGAAGCTTTCTTT. This codes for CASSESPKRAEAFF.